The T cell receptor (beta chain) described here comes from a study of blood T cell repertoires in COVID-19. The CDR3 covers 12 residues. Trimming removed 8 bases at V and 8 bases at J, with 13 bases between. Germline V gene lookup returns CDR1 MGHRA and CDR2 YSYEKL. Measured with immunoSEQ multiplex PCR; TCRdb has only the in-frame clones, and not every one. The sample consists of approximately 190,000 clones, under 90% of them appearing once. The clonotype comes from a man between 25 and 39 years old with active or convalescent COVID-19. This chain uses TRBV4-1 with TRBJ2-1; a weak D match, TRBD1 (7 bases). The sequenced sample consisted of peripheral blood. DNA of the CDR3: TGCGCCAGCCGACCCAGGGGGGATGAGCAGTTCTTC. Translating gives CASRPRGDEQFF.